This T cell receptor beta chain was recovered during a study of response to subunit inactivated influenza vaccine. Study-level results: There was a suggestion from the authors that each seasonal influenza vaccination recruits few new T cells.

MiXCR, applied by TCRdb to the RT-PCR reads, yields one record per CDR3 protein. The data hold more than 200,000 distinct CDR3 sequences, with 9.5% to 15% observed a single time. This clonotype was observed a few times. The antigen is unknown. The TCR originated in a middle-aged man who received an inactivated influenza vaccine. Sequences were derived from non-naive T cells sorted from PBMCs, sampled around two weeks before vaccination.

The CDR3 spells CASSQVPSTDTQYF. The CDR3 nucleotides read TGTGCCAGCAGCCAAGTACCCAGCACAGATACGCAGTATTTT. The chain couples TRBV3-1 to TRBJ2-3; D not certain. Germline-derived CDR1 and CDR2 are LGHDT and YNNKEL (reference sequence). The CDR3 runs 14 residues. Trimming took 1 base from V and 0 from J, leaving 5 bases between them.